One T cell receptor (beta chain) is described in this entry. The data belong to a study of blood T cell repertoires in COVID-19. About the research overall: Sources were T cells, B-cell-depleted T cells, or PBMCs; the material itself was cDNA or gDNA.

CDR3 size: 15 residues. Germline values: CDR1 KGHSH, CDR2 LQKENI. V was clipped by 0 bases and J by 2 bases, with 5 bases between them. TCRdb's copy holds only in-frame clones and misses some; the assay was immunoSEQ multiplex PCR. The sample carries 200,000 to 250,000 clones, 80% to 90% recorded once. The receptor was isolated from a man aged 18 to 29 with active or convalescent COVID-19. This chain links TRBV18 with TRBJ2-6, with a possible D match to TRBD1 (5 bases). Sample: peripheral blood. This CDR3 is CASSPPTAGANVLTF. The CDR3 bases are TGTGCCAGCTCACCACCGACAGCTGGGGCCAACGTCCTGACTTTC.